Following are 9 T cell receptor beta chains from one sample sequenced in a study of OX40 agonist ivuxolimab in advanced cancers. The method was immunoSEQ multiplex PCR; TCRdb's version includes in-frame clones alone and lacks a portion of them. The sample consists of around 60,000 clones, under 95% of them appearing once. The sample here was CD4+ or CD8+ T cells sorted from blood, taken in a trial of the OX40 agonist ivuxolimab. The receptors derive from an adult with an advanced solid tumor such as melanoma, head and neck, liver or kidney cancer.

The chain is built from TRBV18 and TRBJ1-4, with a tentative D call TRBD1 (5 bases). V lost 3 bases, J lost 4 bases, and 9 bases lay in between. Germline values: CDR1 KGHSH, CDR2 LQKENI. The CDR3 consists of 14 residues. The CDR3: CASSPNRGNEKLFF. CDR3 DNA: TGTGCCAGCTCACCGAATAGGGGTAATGAAAAACTGTTTTTT.

J is TRBJ2-5 and V is TRBV7-8; 7 positions agree with TRBD1. CDR1 SGHVS and CDR2 FQNEAQ come from the germline V gene. V trimming: 4 bases; J trimming: 2 bases; junction bases outside the gene matches: 1. The CDR3 has 13 amino acids. CDR3 sequence reads: CASSWGQQETQYF. The CDR3 region has the DNA TGTGCCAGCAGCTGGGGACAGCAAGAGACCCAGTACTTC.

The rearrangement links TRBV11-2 to TRBJ2-7, with D unresolved. This CDR3 has 14 amino acids. Germline-derived CDR1 and CDR2 are SGHAT and FQNNGV. The V end lost 3 bases, the J end lost 3 bases, and 12 bases lay between the germline ends. The CDR3 here is CASSLYDIFYEQYF. DNA for the CDR3: TGTGCCAGCAGCTTGTACGACATTTTCTACGAGCAGTACTTC.

V gene TRBV5-4 combines with J gene TRBJ2-5; perhaps TRBD1 as D (6 bases). The CDR3 is 16 residues long. Germline V gene sequence: CDR1 SGHNT, CDR2 YYREEE (reference sequence). Trimming took off 5 bases at V and 3 bases at J, with 20 bases between the two ends. The CDR3 region is CASRTAPGQLEETQYF. Written as DNA, the CDR3 is TGTGCCAGCAGAACTGCACCGGGACAACTTGAAGAGACCCAGTACTTC.

The genes are TRBV30 and TRBJ1-5, with D perhaps matching TRBD1 (6 bases). This CDR3 is built from 16 residues. The germline V and J ends were trimmed by 6 bases and 3 bases, with 21 bases remaining between them. The V gene's germline CDR1 is GTSNPN and CDR2 SVGIG (reference sequence). CDR3 DNA sequence: TGTGCCTGCACCGTGCGGGGGCGAGGTGACAATCAGCCCCAGCATTTT. It specifies CACTVRGRGDNQPQHF.

The chain couples TRBV4-3 to TRBJ2-1; TRBD2 aligns across 8 bases. There are 19 residues in the CDR3. The germline V gene encodes CDR1 LGHNA and CDR2 YSLEER. The trim removed 0 bases at V and 4 bases at J, leaving 14 bases unmatched. The CDR3 is CASSQEPPGLAGGYNEQFF. The DNA of the CDR3 is TGCGCCAGCAGCCAAGAACCTCCGGGGTTGGCGGGAGGATACAATGAGCAGTTCTTC.

This clone was detected once. V is TRBV7-2 and J is TRBJ1-5; no clear D gene. The ends were cut back, 5 bases at V and 6 bases at J, with 14 bases in the middle. This CDR3 spans 14 amino acids. Germline-derived CDR1 and CDR2 are SGHTA and FQGNSA. CDR3: CASSTPPATQPQHF. CDR3 nucleotide sequence: TGTGCCAGCAGCACCCCTCCCGCAACTCAGCCCCAGCATTTT. The full variable domain, with the rest looked up from reference TRBV7-2 and TRBJ1-5, is GAGVSQSPSNKVTEKGKDVELRCDPISGHTALYWYRQSLGQGLEFLIYFQGNSAPDKSGLPSDRFSAERTGGSVSTLTIQRTQQEDSAVYLCASSTPPATQPQHFGDGTRLSIL.

J is TRBJ1-4 and V is TRBV6-5, with D tentatively TRBD1 (6 bases). The CDR3 sequence is 13 residues long. The V gene's germline CDR1 is MNHEY and CDR2 SVGAGI. The V and J ends lost 6 bases and 8 bases respectively, with 13 bases between them. In DNA, the CDR3 is TGTGCCAGCAGCGGGGGAGGGGGAGAAAAACTGTTTTTT. It codes for CASSGGGGEKLFF.

This chain joins TRBV6-5 and TRBJ1-5; D not resolved. The V end was cut by 2 bases, the J end by 2 bases, with 7 bases between. CDR1 is MNHEY, CDR2 SVGAGI, per germline. The CDR3 has 14 residues. CDR3 amino acids: CASSYPGGNQPQHF. CDR3 coding DNA: TGTGCCAGCAGTTACCCCGGTGGCAATCAGCCCCAGCATTTT.